Listed below are T cell receptor beta chains from one sample, sequenced in a study of cytotoxic CD8 clonotypes in ibrutinib-treated CLL. Method: immunoSEQ multiplex PCR; TCRdb's copy keeps in-frame clones and lacks some. Here the sample spans 15,000 to 20,000 clones, approximately 71% being singletons. This sample comprised PBMCs, obtained before ibrutinib treatment. All receptors derive from a human donor with chronic lymphocytic leukemia. The CDR3 runs from the conserved cysteine through the conserved F or W. A D gene is named only where the DNA matches it firmly. A row's size may be missing; if present it is once, few, many or a size class.

v_gene	j_gene	abundance	d_gene	CDR3nt	CDR3aa
TRBV25-1	TRBJ1-6	-	-	TGTGCCAGCAGTGAATCGGGCAGGAATTCACCCCTCCACTTT	CASSESGRNSPLHF
TRBV7-2	TRBJ1-2	-	-	TGTGCCAGCAGCTCCTGGACAGTTTCTAACTATGGCTACACCTTC	CASSSWTVSNYGYTF
TRBV10-1	TRBJ2-3	few	-	TGCGCCAGCAGTGACGGCAGGGCTAGCACAGATACGCAGTATTTT	CASSDGRASTDTQYF
TRBV18	TRBJ2-7	-	-	TGTGCCAGCTCACCAAGCGCCGGCTCCTACGAGCAGTACTTC	CASSPSAGSYEQYF
TRBV6-1	TRBJ2-7	-	-	TGTGCCAGCAGTGTCTCCGGGGACACCACCTACGAGCAGTACTTC	CASSVSGDTTYEQYF
TRBV11-3	TRBJ1-1	few	-	TGTGCCAGCAGCCAAGGACAGGAAGCTTTCTTT	CASSQGQEAFF
TRBV19	TRBJ1-3	-	-	TGTGCCAGTAGTCCCCGGAGCAGGGGTGGAAACACCATATATTTT	CASSPRSRGGNTIYF
TRBV6-1	TRBJ1-5	-	-	TGTGCCAGCAGAGGAGGGGGGACGGGCAATCAGCCCCAGCATTTT	CASRGGGTGNQPQHF
TRBV7-6	TRBJ2-7	-	TRBD2	TGTGCCAGCAGCTTGGGCGGGGGGACGTCCTACGAGCAGTACTTC	CASSLGGGTSYEQYF
TRBV7-2	TRBJ2-3	once	-	TGTGCCAGCAGCTCCACAGATACGCAGTATTTT	CASSSTDTQYF
TRBV6-4	TRBJ2-1	-	-	TGTGCCAGCAGCGCAGGAAGCTACAATGAGCAGTTCTTC	CASSAGSYNEQFF
TRBV6-6	TRBJ1-6	-	-	TGTGCCAGCAGGCCCGAGAGCTCCTATAATTCACCCCTCCACTTT	CASRPESSYNSPLHF
TRBV12-5	TRBJ2-7	-	TRBD2	TGTGCTAGTGGTTTGGACCGCGTAGGACTAGCGGGGACCTCCTACGAGCAGTATTTC	CASGLDRVGLAGTSYEQYF
TRBV4-1	TRBJ2-7	-	TRBD1	TGCGCCAGCAGCCAAAATCAAGGGGACAGGTCCTACGAGCAGTACTTC	CASSQNQGDRSYEQYF
TRBV27	TRBJ2-3	-	-	TGTGCCAGCAGTGAGCAGTATTTT	CASSEQYF
TRBV7-9	TRBJ1-4	-	TRBD1	TGTGCCAGCAGCCCCGACAGGGGGGGAGATGAAAAACTGTTTTTT	CASSPDRGGDEKLFF
TRBV10-1	TRBJ2-7	-	-	TGCGCCAGCAGTGAGTCGAGAGTTGGAACGTCCTACGAGCAGTACTTC	CASSESRVGTSYEQYF
TRBV29-1	TRBJ1-1	-	-	TGCAGCGTCCTCGAGGGGGGAACAGGTGAAGCTTTCTTT	CSVLEGGTGEAFF
TRBV16	TRBJ1-4	few	TRBD1	TGTGCCAGCAGCCACCCAGCTACCGGGACAGCGGGAGTTATATATGAAAAACTGTTTTTT	CASSHPATGTAGVIYEKLFF
TRBV4-1	TRBJ2-7	-	TRBD1	TGCGCCAGCAGCCAAGATGCCCCGGGGGACAGGGTCTCCTACGAGCAGTACTTC	CASSQDAPGDRVSYEQYF
TRBV5-1	TRBJ1-6	-	-	TGCGCCAGCAGCTTGGCCATTGATAATTCACCCCTCCACTTT	CASSLAIDNSPLHF
TRBV6-5	TRBJ1-1	-	-	TGTGCCAGCAGCATCGATTGGAACACTGAAGCTTTCTTT	CASSIDWNTEAFF
TRBV28	TRBJ1-2	-	-	TGTGCCAGCAGTTTTCAGGCCAACTATGGCTACACCTTC	CASSFQANYGYTF
TRBV7-9	TRBJ1-1	-	TRBD1	TGTGCCAGCAGTCCGCTGGACAGGGACGGGGCCGCAGCTTTCTTT	CASSPLDRDGAAAFF
TRBV6-4	TRBJ1-2	-	TRBD1	TGTGCCAGCAGTAAGGACAGGGGGCAGGATGGCTACACCTTC	CASSKDRGQDGYTF
TRBV30	TRBJ1-1	-	-	TGTGCCTGGAGTGTTCGAGGTGAAGCTTTCTTT	CAWSVRGEAFF
TRBV6-6	TRBJ1-4	-	-	TGTGCCAGCAGCTCCGGGGCTGAAAAACTGTTTTTT	CASSSGAEKLFF
TRBV9	TRBJ2-1	-	TRBD1	TGTGCCAGCAGCGAACCACGGACAGGGGGCGGTGGGTACAATGAGCAGTTCTTC	CASSEPRTGGGGYNEQFF
TRBV9	TRBJ2-7	-	TRBD1	TGTGCCAGCGCCCCCCAGTCGGGACAGGGATTAGAGCAGTACTTC	CASAPQSGQGLEQYF
TRBV20-1	TRBJ1-1	medium-sized	-	TGCAGTGCTAGAGCCTGGAAAGGGGCTTTCTTT	CSARAWKGAFF
TRBV27	TRBJ2-7	-	-	TGTGCCAGCAGTTTAGAGTCCCGGAGCTACGAGCAGTACTTC	CASSLESRSYEQYF
TRBV4-2	TRBJ2-5	-	-	TGTGCCAGCAGCCAAGAAGTCCGAGACTATCTACACTTC	CASSQEVRDYLHF
TRBV5-6	TRBJ1-2	-	-	TGTGCCAGCAGCTCCCGTGGCGGGATGGGATATGGCTACACCTTC	CASSSRGGMGYGYTF
TRBV7-2	TRBJ1-2	-	TRBD1	TGTGCCAGCATCCCGTTCTCCGGGACAGAGGGCTACACCTTC	CASIPFSGTEGYTF
TRBV6-1	TRBJ1-6	-	-	TGTGCCAGCAGTGAAGAACCATCAGGACGATCACCCCTCCACTTT	CASSEEPSGRSPLHF
TRBV7-3	TRBJ2-7	once	-	TGTGCCAGCAGCACGGACATCTCCTACGAGCAGTACTTC	CASSTDISYEQYF
TRBV4-2	TRBJ1-2	-	-	TGTGCCAGCAGCCCAGGAGGAATTACTAACGGCTACACCTTC	CASSPGGITNGYTF
TRBV19	TRBJ1-6	-	-	TGTGCCAGTAGTACAGGGGATGATAATTCACCCCTCCACTTT	CASSTGDDNSPLHF
TRBV19	TRBJ2-3	-	-	TGTGCCAGTAGTAACCCTGGGGCGGATACGCAGTATTTT	CASSNPGADTQYF
TRBV19	TRBJ2-7	-	-	TGTGCCAGTAGTATAGTAAAGGCAGGGACTGACGAGCAGTACTTC	CASSIVKAGTDEQYF
TRBV7-9	TRBJ1-1	-	-	TGTGCCAGCAGCCCGCCAAGCCCTAACACTGAAGCTTTCTTT	CASSPPSPNTEAFF
TRBV6-6	TRBJ1-1	-	-	TGTGCCAGCAGTCACACAGGGACTGAAGCTTTCTTT	CASSHTGTEAFF
TRBV6-5	TRBJ1-1	-	-	TGTGCCAGCAGATTTCAGGGTGGGACTGAAGCTTTCTTT	CASRFQGGTEAFF
TRBV7-8	TRBJ2-2	-	TRBD1	TGTGCCAGCAGCCCCGACAGGGCGACGTACACCGGGGAGCTGTTTTTT	CASSPDRATYTGELFF
TRBV29-1	TRBJ2-1	few	TRBD1	TGCAGCGTTGACGGGTCGGGACAGGCAACCTACAATGAGCAGTTCTTC	CSVDGSGQATYNEQFF
TRBV6-6	TRBJ2-7	few	TRBD1	TGTGCCAGCAGCGAAAGGACAGGGGGCTACGAGCAGTACTTC	CASSERTGGYEQYF
TRBV2	TRBJ2-7	-	TRBD2	TGTGCCAGCAGCCCGTGGATTAGCGGGGAAGAGCAGTACTTC	CASSPWISGEEQYF
TRBV6-1	TRBJ1-2	-	-	TGTGCCAGTACTAAAAGGGGGGGGCAGGATGATGGCTACACCTTC	CASTKRGGQDDGYTF
TRBV30	TRBJ1-5	-	-	TGTGCCTGGAGCGTAGGGCGGAATCAGCCCCAGCATTTT	CAWSVGRNQPQHF
TRBV30	TRBJ2-3	-	-	TGTGCCTGGAGTGTACTTCGCACAGATACGCAGTATTTT	CAWSVLRTDTQYF
TRBV6-4	TRBJ1-2	once	-	TGTGCCATCGAGCTACCAGGGTTTTCTGGCTACACCTTC	CAIELPGFSGYTF
TRBV29-1	TRBJ1-2	-	TRBD1	TGCAGCGGCGGACAGGGAGACTATGGCTACACCTTC	CSGGQGDYGYTF
TRBV5-6	TRBJ2-7	few	-	TGTGCCAGCAGTCACTCTAATACAGGGTACGAGCAGTACTTC	CASSHSNTGYEQYF
TRBV10-3	TRBJ2-7	-	TRBD1	TGTGCCATCTCCAGGGACAGCCTATTCGAGCAGTACTTC	CAISRDSLFEQYF
TRBV15	TRBJ1-2	few	-	TGTGCCACCAGCAGAGGACAGGATGCTAACTATGGCTACACCTTC	CATSRGQDANYGYTF